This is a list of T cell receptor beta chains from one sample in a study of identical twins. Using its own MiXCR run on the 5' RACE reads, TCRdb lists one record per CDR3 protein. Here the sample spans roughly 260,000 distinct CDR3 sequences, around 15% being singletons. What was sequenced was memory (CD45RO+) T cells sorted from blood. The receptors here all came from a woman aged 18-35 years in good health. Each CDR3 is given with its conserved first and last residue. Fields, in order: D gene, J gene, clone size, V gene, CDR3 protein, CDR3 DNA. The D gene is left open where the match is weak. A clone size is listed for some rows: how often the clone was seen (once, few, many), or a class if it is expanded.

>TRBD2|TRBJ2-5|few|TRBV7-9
CASSFLLAGGVGETQYF
TGTGCCAGCAGCTTCCTACTAGCGGGGGGGGTTGGAGAGACCCAGTACTTC
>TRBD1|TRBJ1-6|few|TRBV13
CASSLRGQGKSPLHF
TGTGCCAGCAGCTTACGCGGACAGGGAAAATCACCCCTCCACTTT
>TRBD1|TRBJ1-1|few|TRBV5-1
CASSGTGERTEAFF
TGCGCCAGCAGCGGTACAGGGGAGAGAACTGAAGCTTTCTTT
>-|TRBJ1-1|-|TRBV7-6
CASSLKRVNTEAFF
TGTGCCAGCAGCTTAAAGAGGGTGAACACTGAAGCTTTCTTT
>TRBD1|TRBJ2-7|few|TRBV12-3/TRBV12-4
CASSLGGRGQGYEQYF
TGTGCCAGCAGTTTAGGTGGTAGGGGGCAAGGGTACGAGCAGTACTTC
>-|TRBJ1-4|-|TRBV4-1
CASSDQWGANEKLFF
TGCGCCAGCAGCGACCAATGGGGGGCTAATGAAAAACTGTTTTTT
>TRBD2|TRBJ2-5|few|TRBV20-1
CSGLAGETQYF
TGCAGTGGACTAGCGGGGGAGACCCAGTACTTC
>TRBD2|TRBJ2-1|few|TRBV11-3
CASSPKRGGWDEQFF
TGTGCCAGCAGCCCAAAGCGGGGGGGCTGGGATGAGCAGTTCTTC
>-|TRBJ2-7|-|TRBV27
CASSLSPRGSYEQYF
TGTGCCAGCAGTTTATCGCCGAGGGGTTCCTACGAGCAGTACTTC
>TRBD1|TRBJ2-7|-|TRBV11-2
CASSSGGHEQYF
TGTGCCAGCAGCTCAGGGGGCCACGAGCAGTACTTC